The 6 T cell receptor beta chains reported below all come from one sample, sequenced in a study of cytomegalovirus exposure and HLA in healthy donors. PCR used 60 Vbeta primers and 13 Jbeta primers. Profiling relied on immunoSEQ multiplex PCR, and the TCRdb table lists in-frame clones only, not all of them. The sample records roughly 130,000 clones, around four fifths being singletons. Material for sequencing was PBMCs. The receptors originated from a woman between 35 and 50 years old in good health and CMV-seropositive.

The chain is built from TRBV19 and TRBJ1-5; 11 positions agree with TRBD1. CDR1 is LNHDA and CDR2 is SQIVND in the germline V gene (reference sequence). The length of the CDR3 is 16 residues. V lost 4 bases and J lost 3; bases outside the gene matches: 5. CDR3 in DNA: TGTGCCAGTAGTAAGGACAGGGGGCGGATCAATCAGCCCCAGCATTTT. Translating it yields CASSKDRGRINQPQHF.

The chain links TRBV5-1 to TRBJ2-1, with 14 bases matching TRBD2. The CDR3 has 16 amino acids. V dropped 4 bases and J dropped 8; count of bases not matched to a gene: 8. Germline loops: CDR1 SGHRS, CDR2 YFSETQ. CDR3: CASSETTSGGAYEQFF. DNA for the CDR3: TGCGCCAGCAGCGAGACGACTAGCGGGGGGGCTTATGAGCAGTTCTTC.

This clone was detected only a few times. J is TRBJ1-1 and V is TRBV4-1, with D uncertain. V gave up 0 bases and J gave up 3 bases, with 11 bases separating them. This CDR3 comprises 15 residues. Germline V CDR1 and CDR2: MGHRA, YSYEKL. The CDR3 nucleotides read TGCGCCAGCAGCCAAGACCCTATCGCGGACACTGAAGCTTTCTTT. Protein product: CASSQDPIADTEAFF.

The chain joins TRBV4-3 to TRBJ1-1; 7 nucleotides align to TRBD1. Germline V lookup: CDR1 LGHNA, CDR2 YSLEER. The CDR3 is 15 residues long. J was trimmed by 5 bases and V by 0 bases; bases with no gene match: 6. The CDR3 DNA sequence: TGCGCCAGCAGCCAAGAAGCCAGGGGGAGGACTGAAGCTTTCTTT. It yields the protein CASSQEARGRTEAFF.

Only a few counts were recorded for this clone. The chain joins TRBV29-1 to TRBJ2-1; 15 bases match TRBD2. Germline V lookup: CDR1 SQVTM, CDR2 ANQGSEA. Trimming at V came to 2 bases and at J to 9 bases, leaving 14 bases not matched to a gene. The CDR3 covers 18 residues. This CDR3 reads CSVEKGLAGGRLGGEQFF. In DNA form, the CDR3 reads TGCAGCGTTGAAAAAGGACTAGCGGGAGGGAGGCTCGGCGGTGAGCAGTTCTTC.

This clone was seen only a few times. V usage is TRBV2 and J usage is TRBJ2-3; D not certain. Trimming pared 3 bases from V and 4 bases from J, leaving 11 bases between. Germline V CDR1 and CDR2: SNHLY, FYNNEI. This CDR3 has 14 residues. In DNA, the CDR3 is TGTGCCAGCAGTGAGCCTCCAGTTCCAGATACGCAGTATTTT. It specifies CASSEPPVPDTQYF. The full variable domain, with the rest looked up from reference TRBV2 and TRBJ2-3, is EPEVTQTPSHQVTQMGQEVILRCVPISNHLYFYWYRQILGQKVEFLVSFYNNEISEKSEIFDDQFSVERPDGSNFTLKIRSTKLEDSAMYFCASSEPPVPDTQYFGPGTRLTVL.